This passage covers 22 T cell receptor beta chains from one sample sequenced in a study of PD-L1 blockade in urothelial cancer. Stated time point: pretreatment peripheral blood. Sequenced by immunoSEQ multiplex PCR; TCRdb stores in-frame clones only, minus some. The table lists 72,000 or so clones, approximately 83% of them singletons. The sample consisted of PBMCs, taken around atezolizumab (anti-PD-L1) treatment. The receptors originated from a man in his fifties or sixties with urothelial cancer.

Written as DNA, the CDR3 is TGTGCCAGCAGTGAAGGGACAGGGGGGCCCAGGGAGCAGTTCTTC. Amino acids: CASSEGTGGPREQFF. This sequence joins TRBV2 and TRBJ2-1; 10 bases line up with TRBD1. CDR1 and CDR2 from the germline V gene are SNHLY and FYNNEI. V lost 1 base and J lost 10; bases outside the gene matches: 7. The CDR3 sequence is 15 residues long.

This sequence joins TRBV5-4 and TRBJ2-1; weak D call: TRBD2 (6 bases). Germline V gene sequence: CDR1 SGHNT, CDR2 YYREEE (reference sequence). The ends were cut back, 4 bases at V and 6 bases at J, with 11 bases in the middle. This CDR3 spans 13 amino acids. Written as DNA, the CDR3 is TGTGCCAGCAGCCTGACTAGTTTCAATGAGCAGTTCTTC. It specifies CASSLTSFNEQFF.

This chain links TRBV5-1 with TRBJ1-5; no definite D call. This CDR3 is built from 15 residues. CDR1 is SGHRS and CDR2 is YFSETQ in the germline V gene. V was shortened by 0 bases and J by 2 bases, with 9 bases between the two germline ends. The CDR3 nucleotides read TGCGCCAGCAGCTTGGAAGGGAGGGGCAATCAGCCCCAGCATTTT. As protein: CASSLEGRGNQPQHF.

The gene calls are TRBV9 and TRBJ2-3, with a weak D call TRBD1 (5 bases). Germline lookup yields CDR1 SGDLS and CDR2 YYNGEE. CDR3 length: 14 residues. Trimming took off 0 bases at V and 5 bases at J, with 10 bases between the two ends. The CDR3 here is CASSVVSTVDTQYF. CDR3 DNA sequence: TGTGCCAGCAGCGTAGTTTCGACAGTAGATACGCAGTATTTT.

The chain uses TRBV5-1 and TRBJ2-1, with 8 bases lining up with TRBD1. In germline, CDR1 is SGHRS, CDR2 YFSETQ. Trimming took 0 bases from V and 0 from J; bases not matched to a gene: 2. The CDR3 runs 16 residues. For the CDR3, the DNA is TGCGCCAGCAGCTTGGGTACAGGGGGCTCCTACAATGAGCAGTTCTTC. Its translation is CASSLGTGGSYNEQFF.

The chain recombines TRBV7-9 with TRBJ2-2; D possibly corresponds to TRBD1 (6 bases). Germline-derived CDR1 and CDR2 are SEHNR and FQNEAQ (reference sequence). The CDR3 totals 16 residues. Trimming took 5 bases from V and 0 from J, leaving 13 bases between them. This CDR3 is CASSSPGHPNTGELFF. The CDR3 DNA reads as TGTGCCAGCAGCAGCCCGGGACACCCGAACACCGGGGAGCTGTTTTTT.

J is TRBJ1-3 and V is TRBV6-5; D is undetermined. Germline V gives CDR1 MNHEY, CDR2 SVGAGI. The germline V and J ends were trimmed by 7 bases and 0 bases, with 13 bases remaining between them. The CDR3 runs 15 residues. The CDR3 sequence: CASTNRRSSGNTIYF. The DNA of the CDR3 is TGTGCCAGCACCAACCGGAGGAGCTCTGGAAACACCATATATTTT.

The rearrangement joins TRBV7-2 to TRBJ2-3, with a possible D match to TRBD2 (6 bases). The V end was cut by 3 bases, the J end by 7 bases, with 17 bases between. There are 15 residues in the CDR3. Germline CDR1 and CDR2: SGHTA and FQGNSA. The CDR3 sequence: CASSFWAEGRNTQYF. CDR3 nucleotide sequence: TGTGCCAGCAGCTTTTGGGCGGAGGGACGAAATACGCAGTATTTT.

This clone occurred a few times. V usage is TRBV6-6 and J usage is TRBJ2-2; TRBD1 matches 7 bases. This CDR3 region has 16 residues. Germline loops: CDR1 MNHNY, CDR2 SVGAGI (reference sequence). Trimming cost V 6 bases and J 3 bases; bases outside gene matches: 10. CDR3 DNA: TGTGCCAGCAGACCTCGACAGGGTCGGGACACCGGGGAGCTGTTTTTT. Translation gives CASRPRQGRDTGELFF.

The rearrangement joins TRBV29-1 to TRBJ2-7; TRBD2 matches at 7 bases. Germline loops: CDR1 SQVTM, CDR2 ANQGSEA. V gave up 4 bases and J gave up 0 bases; unmatched junction bases: 0. The CDR3 extends over 12 amino acids. CDR3 amino acids: CSVGGSSYEQYF. CDR3 DNA sequence: TGCAGCGTTGGCGGGAGCTCCTACGAGCAGTACTTC.

This chain joins TRBV7-3 and TRBJ1-6, with D possibly being TRBD1 (6 bases). CDR1 and CDR2 (germline): SGHTA, FQGTGA. This CDR3 has 15 residues. Trimming cost V 11 bases and J 8 bases, with 22 bases left between them. CDR3 sequence (DNA): TGTGCCCTTAGGCCGGGACAAGGTTTTTATTCACCCCTCCACTTT. Its protein product is CALRPGQGFYSPLHF.

This sequence joins TRBV6-5 and TRBJ1-1; D ambiguous. This CDR3 contains 13 residues. Trimming took 6 bases from V and 4 from J, leaving 12 bases between them. Germline CDR1 and CDR2: MNHEY and SVGAGI. The CDR3 loop is CASSPQVFTEAFF. DNA for the CDR3: TGTGCCAGCAGCCCACAAGTATTCACTGAAGCTTTCTTT.

The CDR3 loop is CASSQPGQGRNEAFF. CDR3 nucleotides: TGTGCCAGCAGCCAACCCGGACAGGGAAGGAATGAAGCTTTCTTT. The J gene is TRBJ1-1, the V gene TRBV4-2; 8 bases are shared with TRBD1. V was pared by 2 bases and J by 7 bases, with 9 bases of the junction left unmatched. This CDR3 spans 15 amino acids. Germline V gene lookup returns CDR1 LGHNA and CDR2 YNFKEQ.

In its sample, this clone was seen once. The chain joins TRBV27 to TRBJ1-4; 8 nucleotides line up with TRBD1. The CDR3 covers 15 residues. Germline CDR1 and CDR2: MNHEY and SMNVEV (reference sequence). The V and J ends lost 3 bases and 7 bases, in that order; junction bases with no gene match: 7. In DNA form, the CDR3 reads TGTGCCAGCAGTTTTCTGACAGGGGCGGGTGAAAAACTGTTTTTT. Its protein product is CASSFLTGAGEKLFF.

The chain combines TRBV27 with TRBJ2-1; 11 nucleotides match TRBD2. CDR1 and CDR2 from the germline V gene are MNHEY and SMNVEV (reference sequence). The ends lost 6 bases at V and 7 bases at J; junction bases unmatched: 5. The CDR3 loop spans 14 amino acids. CDR3 sequence: CASRIAGGPNEQFF. The CDR3 DNA is TGTGCCAGCAGGATAGCGGGGGGGCCGAATGAGCAGTTCTTC.

This chain connects TRBV6-5 to TRBJ2-5; a possible D gene is TRBD2 (6 bases). This CDR3 region has 16 residues. The germline V gene encodes CDR1 MNHEY and CDR2 SVGAGI. The V end lost 2 bases, the J end lost 5 bases, and 18 bases lay between the germline ends. The CDR3 sequence: CASSYGRYGAGETQYF. In DNA form, the CDR3 reads TGTGCCAGCAGTTACGGTCGATACGGGGCGGGGGAGACCCAGTACTTC.

This rearrangement joins TRBV5-1 to TRBJ1-1; D is uncertain. The V end lost 0 bases, the J end lost 0 bases, and 3 bases lay between the germline ends. CDR3 length: 13 amino acids. Germline CDR1 is SGHRS and CDR2 is YFSETQ. CDR3 region: CASSLVMNTEAFF. CDR3 sequence (DNA): TGCGCCAGCAGCTTGGTTATGAACACTGAAGCTTTCTTT. The variable domain in full, completed from reference TRBV5-1 and TRBJ1-1, reads KAGVTQTPRYLIKTRGQQVTLSCSPISGHRSVSWYQQTPGQGLQFLFEYFSETQRNKGNFPGRFSGRQFSNSRSEMNVSTLELGDSALYLCASSLVMNTEAFFGQGTRLTVV.

V gene TRBV6-6 combines with J gene TRBJ1-4; 8 bases fit TRBD1. There are 15 residues in the CDR3. The germline CDR1 and CDR2 sequences are MNHNY and SVGAGI (reference sequence). J lost 7 bases, V lost 0 bases, and 4 bases had no gene match. CDR3 region: CASSYSEDRAEKLFF. As DNA, the CDR3 is TGTGCCAGCAGTTACTCGGAGGACAGGGCTGAAAAACTGTTTTTT.

The J gene is TRBJ2-7, the V gene TRBV5-1; 16 nucleotides align to TRBD2. CDR1 and CDR2 (germline): SGHRS, YFSETQ. The CDR3 is 18 amino acids. Germline trimming cut 3 bases from V and 4 bases from J; bases unmatched to any gene: 10. CDR3 bases: TGCGCCAGCAGCTCCCGCGGGACTAGCGGGGGGGGACCTTACGAGCAGTACTTC. Protein product: CASSSRGTSGGGPYEQYF.

V and J are TRBV5-1 and TRBJ2-6; no definite D call. V lost 0 bases to trimming and J lost 0 bases, with 10 bases between them. Germline values: CDR1 SGHRS, CDR2 YFSETQ. The length of the CDR3 is 17 residues. CDR3 protein: CASSLVSPFSGANVLTF. In DNA, the CDR3 is TGCGCCAGCAGCTTGGTCAGTCCCTTCTCTGGGGCCAACGTCCTGACTTTC.

The chain is built from TRBV6-1 and TRBJ2-4, with D perhaps TRBD1 (5 bases). Germline CDR1 MNHNS, CDR2 SASEGT. Trimming shortened V by 5 bases and J by 9 bases, and 11 bases separated the two germline ends. The CDR3 loop spans 12 amino acids. The CDR3 nucleotides are TGTGCCAGCAGTCCCCCAGGGTTCATTCAGTACTTC. The encoded protein is CASSPPGFIQYF.

The chain is built from TRBV19 and TRBJ1-2; TRBD1 agrees at 7 bases. The CDR3 spans 14 residues. Germline CDR1 reads LNHDA; CDR2 reads SQIVND (reference sequence). The ends lost 7 bases at V and 1 base at J; junction bases unmatched: 6. The CDR3 spells CASTRRDSNYGYTF. For the CDR3, the DNA is TGTGCCAGTACCCGAAGGGACAGTAACTATGGCTACACCTTC. The full variable domain, in which reference TRBV19 and TRBJ1-2 provide the parts outside the CDR3, is DGGITQSPKYLFRKEGQNVTLSCEQNLNHDAMYWYRQDPGQGLRLIYYSQIVNDFQKGDIAEGYSVSREKKESFPLTVTSAQKNPTAFYLCASTRRDSNYGYTFGSGTRLTVV.